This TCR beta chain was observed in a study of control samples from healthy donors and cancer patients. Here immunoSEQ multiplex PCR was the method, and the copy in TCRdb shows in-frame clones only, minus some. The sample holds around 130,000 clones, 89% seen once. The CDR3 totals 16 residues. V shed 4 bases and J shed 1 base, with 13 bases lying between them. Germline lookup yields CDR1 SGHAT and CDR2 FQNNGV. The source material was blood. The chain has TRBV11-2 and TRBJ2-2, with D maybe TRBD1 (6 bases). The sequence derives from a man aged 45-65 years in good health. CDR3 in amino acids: CASSSYLQGNTGELFF. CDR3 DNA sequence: TGTGCCAGCAGCTCCTACTTACAGGGGAACACCGGGGAGCTGTTTTTT.